A single sample is the source of the 2 T cell receptor beta chains below, sequenced in a study of monozygotic twins with inflammatory bowel disease. TCRdb re-called the 5' RACE reads; one entry per CDR3 protein, DNA not given. In total, the table holds roughly 170,000 distinct CDR3 sequences. Sample: blood. The receptor set was obtained from a human donor with ulcerative colitis or Crohn's disease, or a healthy co-twin of an affected twin (not recorded which).

This chain links TRBV20-1 with TRBJ2-3; TCRdb reports TRBD2, a call that lacks DNA to check it against. The CDR3 consists of 16 residues. CDR1 is DFQATT, CDR2 SNEGSKA, per germline (reference sequence). CDR3 in amino acids: CSARKGLAASTDTQYF.

V gene TRBV18 combines with J gene TRBJ2-5; TCRdb returns TRBD1, unconfirmable since there is no DNA. This CDR3 comprises 15 residues. The V gene's germline CDR1 is KGHSH and CDR2 LQKENI. The CDR3 protein is CASSTRQAIQETQYF.